This T cell receptor (beta chain) stems from a study of T cell responses to AZD1222 COVID-19 vaccine. Study outcomes and limitations: Within unmutated variant regions lay the reported targets of nearly half of spike-specific TCRs. Just a handful of AZD1222 recipients were seropositive at baseline.

Germline lookup yields CDR1 MNHEY and CDR2 SVGAGI. The CDR3 sequence is 15 residues long. Trimming took 2 bases from V and 8 from J, leaving 13 bases between them. Notes on this clone: Its antigen is not known.

TCRdb's table, derived via immunoSEQ multiplex PCR, lists solely in-frame clones and lacks some. The repertoire holds some 110,000 clones, with roughly 90% as singletons. Source: peripheral blood, taken on day 0 of AZD1222 vaccination. The clonotype comes from an adult in good health. V and J are TRBV6-5 and TRBJ1-6, with D perhaps matching TRBD1 (5 bases). For the CDR3, the DNA is TGTGCCAGCAGTTACAATAGGCAGGGAGATTCACCCCTCCACTTT. Protein sequence: CASSYNRQGDSPLHF.